The T cell receptor beta chain under discussion was sequenced for a study of blood T cell repertoires in COVID-19. Study summary: Sites in the United States, Italy and Spain provided acute and convalescent COVID-19 samples. T cells, B-cell-depleted T cells, or PBMCs supplied cDNA or gDNA.

Under the authors' procedure: Nucleated cell number was recorded as an estimate derived from reference gene primer amplification. The table came from immunoSEQ multiplex PCR; TCRdb's copy has only in-frame clones and leaves some out. V and J calls plus clone size are reproduced from that table; the DNA served to infer D and trimming. The repertoire includes more than 150,000 clones, 82% of them detected once, and about an eighth sits in the top ten. V lost 4 bases, J lost 8 bases, and 3 bases stayed unmatched. From germline, CDR1 is MGHRA and CDR2 YSYEKL. The CDR3 is 13 amino acids. The sequence was obtained from a man in his forties who had recovered from COVID-19. Sequenced sample: PBMCs or T cells enriched from blood (not recorded which). The chain employs TRBV4-1 and TRBJ2-1; 9 bases are shared with TRBD2. The CDR3 nucleotides are TGCGCCAGCAGCCTCCGCGGGGGGGATGAGCAGTTCTTC. This translates into CASSLRGGDEQFF.